The 32 T cell receptor beta chains given below trace back to one sample, sequenced in a study of blood T cell repertoires in COVID-19. Only in-frame clones appear in the TCRdb table, and some are missing; sequencing was by immunoSEQ multiplex PCR. Among 300,000 to 450,000 clones listed, about 90% were seen once. The sample was peripheral blood. These receptors were obtained from a woman aged 25 to 39 with COVID-19, enrolled during active disease.

This clone was seen a single time. The rearrangement links TRBV5-3 to TRBJ2-7, with 15 bases that match TRBD2. TRBV5-3 is an ORF, and what it does is uncertain. Germline trimming cut 0 bases from V and 6 bases from J; bases unmatched to any gene: 10. The CDR3 has 18 amino acids. CDR3 amino acids: CARSLVGLAGGPGFEQYV. CDR3 bases: TGTGCCAGAAGCTTGGTAGGACTAGCGGGAGGGCCCGGGTTCGAGCAGTACGTC.

This chain joins TRBV7-6 and TRBJ2-3, with 7 bases matching TRBD2. The CDR3 consists of 15 residues. V lost 5 bases and J lost 4; bases outside the gene matches: 9. Germline-derived CDR1 and CDR2 are SGHVS and FNYEAQ. The CDR3 loop is CASSPTRLASDTQYF. The CDR3 DNA is TGTGCCAGCAGCCCTACGAGACTAGCCTCAGATACGCAGTATTTT. The complete variable domain, with remaining parts taken from reference TRBV7-6 and TRBJ2-3, reads GAGVSQSPRYKVTKRGQDVALRCDPISGHVSLYWYRQALGQGPEFLTYFNYEAQQDKSGLPNDRFSAERPEGSISTLTIQRTEQRDSAMYRCASSPTRLASDTQYFGPGTRLTVL.

V and J are TRBV4-1 and TRBJ2-7, with D perhaps TRBD2 (7 bases). Trimming stripped 0 bases from V and 5 bases from J, with 14 bases between. Germline V CDR1 and CDR2: MGHRA, YSYEKL. This CDR3 has 15 amino acids. The CDR3 coding sequence is TGCGCCAGCAGCCAAGACGGGGGGCTCGAGAACGAGCAGTACGTC. It encodes CASSQDGGLENEQYV.

The J gene is TRBJ2-6, the V gene TRBV19, with 9 bases fitting TRBD1. The CDR3 contains 16 residues. Germline loops: CDR1 LNHDA, CDR2 SQIVND (reference sequence). Losses at the gene ends were 7 bases for V and 2 bases for J; bases not matched to a gene: 6. DNA of the CDR3: TGTGCCAGTAATAGACAGGGGGATCCTGGGGCCAACGTCCTGACTTTC. It specifies CASNRQGDPGANVLTF.

This clone was detected once. This rearrangement joins TRBV29-1 to TRBJ2-5; 7 nucleotides line up with TRBD1. CDR3 length equals 13 residues. Germline CDR1 is SQVTM and CDR2 is ANQGSEA. V shed 4 bases, J shed 6 bases, and the junction held 8 bases outside the gene matches. CDR3 in DNA: TGCAGCGTTGGGACAGGCCTGCTGCAGACCCAGTACTTC. This codes for CSVGTGLLQTQYF.

V and J are TRBV2 and TRBJ2-3, with TRBD2 identical over 8 bases. The CDR3 sequence is 15 residues long. Germline CDR1 reads SNHLY; CDR2 reads FYNNEI. The V and J ends lost 7 bases and 1 base, in that order; junction bases with no gene match: 7. CDR3 nucleotide sequence: TGTGCCAGCACGAGAAGCGGGGGAGGCACAGATACGCAGTATTTT. This translates into CASTRSGGGTDTQYF.

Concerning this clone itself: Within the sample, other DNA sequences also encode this same CDR3. The chain carries TRBV18 and TRBJ2-2; 7 bases fit TRBD2. Germline trimming cut 1 base from V and 0 bases from J; bases unmatched to any gene: 2. The germline V gene encodes CDR1 KGHSH and CDR2 LQKENI. The CDR3 loop spans 16 amino acids. CDR3 DNA: TGTGCCAGCTCACCACTAGCGGGTTCGAACACCGGGGAGCTGTTTTTT. Protein sequence: CASSPLAGSNTGELFF.

The J gene is TRBJ2-1, the V gene TRBV9; 7 nucleotides match TRBD1. V gave up 3 bases and J gave up 7 bases; unmatched junction bases: 10. The germline V gene encodes CDR1 SGDLS and CDR2 YYNGEE. This CDR3 has 15 amino acids. CDR3 in amino acids: CASSASGGSQNEQFF. DNA for the CDR3: TGTGCCAGCAGCGCTTCAGGGGGATCTCAAAATGAGCAGTTCTTC.

The chain uses TRBV20-1 and TRBJ2-2; D is possibly TRBD2 (6 bases). Germline CDR1 DFQATT, CDR2 SNEGSKA (reference sequence). The CDR3 loop spans 16 amino acids. V shed 3 bases and J shed 4 bases, with 18 bases lying between them. Written as DNA, the CDR3 is TGCAGTGCTAGTGCCCCGGTGGGTAGCGGCACCGGGGAGCTGTTTTTT. Translation: CSASAPVGSGTGELFF.

CDR3 nucleotides: TGTGCCAGCAGCCGCTCGGGAGGGCGTCCCGGGGAGCTGTTTTTT. This encodes CASSRSGGRPGELFF. J is TRBJ2-2 and V is TRBV3-1 (or the pseudogene TRBV3-2), with TRBD2 identical over 8 bases. The length of the CDR3 is 15 residues. The V and J ends lost 4 bases and 6 bases, in that order; junction bases with no gene match: 7. Germline assignment: CDR1 LGHDT and CDR2 YNNKEL (reference sequence).

V gene TRBV3-1 (or the pseudogene TRBV3-2) combines with J gene TRBJ2-3; D perhaps matches TRBD2 (5 bases). This CDR3 has 15 residues. Trimming shortened V by 0 bases and J by 5 bases, and 12 bases separated the two germline ends. Germline lookup yields CDR1 LGHDT and CDR2 YNNKEL (reference sequence). The CDR3 sequence: CASSQDWRGRDTQYF. DNA of the CDR3: TGTGCCAGCAGCCAAGATTGGAGAGGGCGAGATACGCAGTATTTT.

The V call is TRBV7-2, the J call TRBJ2-3, with a weak D call TRBD2 (5 bases). CDR3 length equals 15 residues. Germline loops: CDR1 SGHTA, CDR2 FQGNSA. With 4 bases removed from V and 5 bases from J, the gap between germline ends came to 16 bases. The CDR3 nucleotides are TGTGCCAGCAGCTCCCCACGGGGAGCGCAAGATACGCAGTATTTT. It specifies CASSSPRGAQDTQYF.

The chain carries TRBV11-3 and TRBJ1-1; D not resolved. Germline V gene data show CDR1 as SGHNT and CDR2 as YENEEA. Trimming pared 6 bases from V and 0 bases from J, leaving 11 bases between. CDR3 length: 14 residues. CDR3: CASRRVGMNTEAFF. CDR3 in DNA: TGTGCCAGCAGGCGGGTGGGCATGAACACTGAAGCTTTCTTT.

The chain joins TRBV24-1 to TRBJ2-7, with 12 bases lining up with TRBD2. Germline loops: CDR1 KGHDR, CDR2 SFDVKD. The CDR3 spans 17 residues. J gave up 9 bases and V 12 bases, and 23 bases lay outside the gene matches. The CDR3 nucleotides read TGTGCCCCTCGACTAGCGGGGGTGTTCCCCCCGGGTGATGGGCAGTACGTC. Its protein is CAPRLAGVFPPGDGQYV.

The chain carries TRBV5-6 and TRBJ1-5; D is perhaps TRBD1 (6 bases). Trimming removed 4 bases at V and 2 bases at J, with 10 bases between. There are 14 residues in the CDR3. Germline CDR1 is SGHDT and CDR2 is YYEEEE. CDR3 amino acids: CASSARGGNQPQHF. The CDR3 DNA is TGTGCCAGCAGCGCCAGGGGAGGCAATCAGCCCCAGCATTTT.

This chain uses TRBV27 with TRBJ1-5; TRBD1 might be the D (6 bases). V lost 2 bases to trimming and J lost 4 bases, with 9 bases between them. This CDR3 has 14 residues. From germline, CDR1 is MNHEY and CDR2 SMNVEV (reference sequence). As DNA, the CDR3 is TGTGCCAGCAGTTTAGGGGGCCCGAATCAGCCCCAGCATTTT. This translates into CASSLGGPNQPQHF.

The rearrangement links TRBV5-1 to TRBJ2-7; D possibly corresponds to TRBD2 (5 bases). V was cut by 3 bases and J by 4 bases, with 17 bases left in between. Germline V gene sequence: CDR1 SGHRS, CDR2 YFSETQ. This CDR3 spans 15 amino acids. In DNA form, the CDR3 reads TGCGCCAGCAGCTCGTTAGGTGGAGGACCTTACGAGCAGTACTTC. Translating it yields CASSSLGGGPYEQYF.

DNA of the CDR3: TGTGCCAGCAGCAGGACAGGTCTTTTCCCCGAGCAGTACGTC. This sequence encodes CASSRTGLFPEQYV. The chain has TRBV6-5 and TRBJ2-7; 7 nucleotides agree with TRBD1. The CDR3 spans 14 residues. The V segment lost 6 bases and the J segment 6 bases; nucleotides outside the gene matches: 11. CDR1 is MNHEY, CDR2 SVGAGI, per germline.

V is TRBV9 and J is TRBJ2-4, with D maybe TRBD1 (6 bases). The CDR3 totals 12 residues. The V gene lost 5 bases and the J gene lost 5 bases, with 8 bases spanning the gap. In germline, CDR1 is SGDLS, CDR2 YYNGEE. This CDR3 reads CASSGQQNIQYF. The CDR3 nucleotides read TGTGCCAGCAGTGGACAGCAAAACATTCAGTACTTC.

The V call is TRBV2, the J call TRBJ2-2, with D possibly being TRBD2 (6 bases). The CDR3 sequence is 15 residues long. Trimming took off 5 bases at V and 5 bases at J, with 15 bases between the two ends. Germline CDR1 is SNHLY and CDR2 is FYNNEI. This CDR3 is CASSYQGGGTGELFF. In DNA, the CDR3 is TGTGCCAGCAGTTACCAGGGTGGGGGGACCGGGGAGCTGTTTTTT.

The rearrangement uses TRBV28 and TRBJ1-5; 10 bases fit TRBD1. CDR3 size: 17 residues. Losses at the gene ends were 2 bases for V and 5 bases for J; bases not matched to a gene: 9. In germline, CDR1 is MDHEN, CDR2 SYDVKM. The CDR3 region is CASSLGVTGGLYQPQHF. CDR3 DNA: TGTGCCAGCAGTTTAGGGGTGACAGGGGGCCTTTATCAGCCCCAGCATTTT.

The V gene is TRBV18, the J gene TRBJ2-5, with 7 bases that match TRBD2. The CDR3 runs to 15 residues. Per germline, CDR1 KGHSH and CDR2 LQKENI. Trimming removed 5 bases from V and 2 bases from J; junction bases left unmatched: 8. The CDR3 sequence: CASSKLADKQETQYF. The CDR3 nucleotides read TGTGCCAGCTCAAAGCTAGCGGACAAACAAGAGACCCAGTACTTC.

The chain has TRBV28 and TRBJ2-7, with D possibly matching TRBD2 (6 bases). Trimming pared 6 bases from V and 0 bases from J, leaving 15 bases between. The CDR3 is made up of 15 amino acids. Germline lookup yields CDR1 MDHEN and CDR2 SYDVKM. The CDR3 DNA is TGTGCCAGCAGCCCGACCGGGACTCCCTCCTACGAGCAGTACGTC. This translates into CASSPTGTPSYEQYV.

This chain joins TRBV6-4 and TRBJ1-1, with 9 bases fitting TRBD1. J lost 1 base, V lost 7 bases, and 4 bases had no gene match. The length of the CDR3 is 14 residues. Germline V gene lookup returns CDR1 MRHNA and CDR2 SNTAGT. CDR3 sequence reads: CASKRTGENTEAFF. The DNA of the CDR3 is TGTGCCAGCAAACGGACAGGGGAGAACACTGAAGCTTTCTTT.

The V and J genes are TRBV21-1 and TRBJ1-5; the D call TRBD1 from the table was never checked on the DNA. TRBV21-1 constitutes a pseudogene. CDR3 length: 16 amino acids. As DNA, the CDR3 is TGTGCCAGCAGCAGACCGACAGATTATAGCAATCAGCCCCAGCATTTT. This sequence encodes CASSRPTDYSNQPQHF.

This sequence joins TRBV18 and TRBJ1-3; D unresolved. The CDR3 contains 15 residues. V lost 3 bases and J 0 bases, leaving 9 bases between the germline ends. The germline V gene encodes CDR1 KGHSH and CDR2 LQKENI. The CDR3 DNA reads as TGTGCCAGCTCACCTCTAGCCAACTCTGGAAACACCATATATTTT. Translated: CASSPLANSGNTIYF.

This chain joins TRBV6-5 and TRBJ1-2, with TRBD1 matching 7 bases. The CDR3 extends over 15 amino acids. Trimming removed 5 bases from V and 9 bases from J; junction bases left unmatched: 15. CDR1 is MNHEY and CDR2 is SVGAGI in the germline V gene. CDR3 in DNA: TGTGCCAGCAGTACCTACGCCGGACAGGCGGGGAGCTACACCTTC. It yields the protein CASSTYAGQAGSYTF.

V and J are TRBV28 and TRBJ1-2; 8 bases align to TRBD1. The CDR3 extends over 17 amino acids. Looked up from germline, CDR1 is MDHEN and CDR2 is SYDVKM. The V segment lost 10 bases and the J segment 8 bases; nucleotides outside the gene matches: 24. The CDR3 loop reads CATGDLSGLLPGGGYTF. The CDR3 DNA reads TGTGCCACCGGGGACCTATCCGGGCTCCTACCAGGGGGCGGCTACACCTTC.

The V call is TRBV11-3, the J call TRBJ2-1; TRBD2 might be the D (6 bases). The CDR3 length is 17 residues. V was pared by 7 bases and J by 6 bases, with 25 bases between. Germline loops: CDR1 SGHNT, CDR2 YENEEA. The CDR3 sequence: CASTSRDSTSGGNEQFF. The CDR3 DNA reads TGTGCCAGCACTAGCCGGGACTCCACCTCCGGCGGCAATGAGCAGTTCTTC. The variable domain in full, with the rest retrieved from reference TRBV11-3 and TRBJ2-1, is EAGVVQSPRYKIIEKKQPVAFWCNPISGHNTLYWYLQNLGQGPELLIRYENEEAVDDSQLPKDRFSAERLKGVDSTLKIQPAELGDSAVYLCASTSRDSTSGGNEQFFGPGTRLTVL.

This clone was seen a handful of times. This chain links TRBV7-9 with TRBJ2-5; 11 bases are a match to TRBD2. The V segment lost 3 bases and the J segment 5 bases; nucleotides outside the gene matches: 5. Germline V lookup: CDR1 SEHNR, CDR2 FQNEAQ (reference sequence). The CDR3 loop spans 15 amino acids. The chain's CDR3 is CASSFSGGGMETQYF. The DNA of the CDR3 is TGTGCCAGCAGCTTTAGCGGGGGGGGAATGGAGACCCAGTACTTC.

The chain links TRBV7-6 to TRBJ1-4; 9 nucleotides agree with TRBD1. CDR1 is SGHVS, CDR2 FNYEAQ, per germline. CDR3 length equals 16 residues. Trimming at V came to 5 bases and at J to 7 bases, leaving 11 bases not matched to a gene. CDR3 region: CASSPIAGQGREKLFF. CDR3 bases: TGTGCCAGCAGCCCTATCGCGGGACAGGGCCGTGAAAAACTGTTTTTT.

The chain links TRBV15 to TRBJ2-1, with D perhaps matching TRBD2 (6 bases). The CDR3 is 17 amino acids. The ends were cut back, 4 bases at V and 5 bases at J, with 21 bases in the middle. The germline CDR1 and CDR2 sequences are LNHNV and YYDKDF (reference sequence). In DNA form, the CDR3 reads TGTGCCACCAGCAACGAAGTGCCCGCGGGGAGAGACAATGAGCAGTTCTTC. Residues: CATSNEVPAGRDNEQFF. The full variable domain, with the rest looked up from reference TRBV15 and TRBJ2-1, is DAMVIQNPRYQVTQFGKPVTLSCSQTLNHNVMYWYQQKSSQAPKLLFHYYDKDFNNEADTPDNFQSRRPNTSFCFLDIRSPGLGDTAMYLCATSNEVPAGRDNEQFFGPGTRLTVL.